The following is a T cell receptor beta chain sequence with its context. Making the TCR beta cDNA relied on 5'RACE template switching with UMIs. Reprocessing the 5' RACE reads, TCRdb reports a single entry for every CDR3 protein and omits DNA. This sample carries some 280,000 distinct CDR3 sequences, with around 0.37% going to the ten biggest clones. This CDR3 region has 15 residues. Germline CDR1 and CDR2: MNHEY and SVGAGI. These data are taken from a study of T cells expressing NK-cell markers. Overall study context: Serological testing identified most of the eight sequenced donors as HCMV-seropositive and one as seronegative.

The sequence derives from a man in his late teens or twenties in good health. The chain employs TRBV6-5 and TRBJ2-1; checking the TCRdb D call of TRBD2 is not possible without DNA. The sequenced sample was blood T cells: a sorted CD56 or NKG2C T cell subset, CD4+ or CD8+ T cells, or bulk PBMC T cells (not recorded which). CDR3 loop: CASSSSGTSGSVQFF.